This TCR beta chain was sequenced during a study of T cell changes during pregnancy in multiple sclerosis. TCRdb's copy holds only in-frame clones and misses some; the assay was immunoSEQ multiplex PCR. The data contain around 68,000 clones, roughly nine tenths of them singletons. Trimming took 5 bases from V and 5 from J, leaving 12 bases between them. From germline, CDR1 is SEHNR and CDR2 FQNEAQ (reference sequence). The CDR3 contains 13 residues. The sequences come from peripheral blood, collected in the third trimester of pregnancy. The sequence came from a female donor with multiple sclerosis, enrolled in a pregnancy study. The rearrangement links TRBV7-9 to TRBJ1-2, with D possibly being TRBD1 (5 bases). The CDR3, as DNA: TGTGCCAGCAGCGCCGCGGGACCGTATGGCTACACCTTC. This gives the protein CASSAAGPYGYTF.